This T cell receptor beta chain was found in a study of beta chain features in type 1 diabetes. Across the study: In age, gender and cell yields, patients were similar to healthy donors. Study observations and caveats: In every one of the four CD4+ subsets, TCRB CDR3s were moderately but significantly shorter in Type 1 diabetes patients. In the patient group, naive, central memory and Treg TCRB repertoires seemed more alike than in the healthy donor group.

One heparinised blood draw averaging about 116 mL was given by each donor. This clone was observed at least ten times. Its antigen is currently unknown. Germline V lookup: CDR1 LNHDA, CDR2 SQIVND (reference sequence). There are 19 residues in the CDR3. The V gene end was trimmed by 3 bases and the J gene end by 3 bases; junction bases not matched to a gene: 11. Investigators reverse transcribed all isolated RNA, so they sequenced expressed TCRB transcripts. Data came from immunoSEQ multiplex PCR; TCRdb stores just in-frame clones and leaves some out. The data show more than 300,000 clones, with over 8.5% seen just once and 0.6% held by the top ten.

V and J are TRBV19 and TRBJ2-2; 12 bases map to TRBD1. This TCR came from a man aged 25-40 years with type 1 diabetes. The sequenced sample was central memory CD4+ T cells from blood. The CDR3 here is CASSIRPGTGGVDTGELFF. Here the CDR3 DNA reads TGTGCCAGTAGTATTCGCCCCGGGACAGGGGGCGTTGACACCGGGGAGCTGTTTTTT.